This record looks at one TCR beta chain sequence and its context. The antigen is undetermined. The CDR3 is 13 residues long. Per the germline V gene, CDR1 is MNHEY and CDR2 is SVGAGI. Trimming left V 5 bases short and J 10 bases short, with 12 bases between. This record comes from a study of OX40 agonist ivuxolimab in advanced cancers. The study, taken as a whole, reports: Among the lowest peripheral clonal expansion occurred in 0.1-3.0 mg/kg partial responders. The study observed clonal expansion of CD4+ and CD8+ blood T cells by week 6 at 0.1 to 3.0 mg/kg.

Here immunoSEQ multiplex PCR was the method, and the copy in TCRdb shows in-frame clones only, minus some. Of over 80,000 clones in the sample, around 78% were seen once. The TCR was taken from an adult with an advanced solid tumor such as melanoma, head and neck, liver or kidney cancer. J is TRBJ1-6 and V is TRBV6-5; D not certain. Specimen: CD4+ or CD8+ T cells sorted from blood, collected in a trial of the OX40 agonist ivuxolimab. The CDR3 is CASSMEGGSPLHF. In nucleotides, the CDR3 is TGTGCCAGCAGTATGGAGGGTGGCTCACCCCTCCACTTT.